The subject of this entry is one TCR beta chain. Its specificity is not known. This specimen comes from a study of blood T cells in healthy people across ages. Alongside a J-beta primer mix, a sample-barcoded 5' primer served in a second PCR lasting about 7 to 11 cycles. Each CDR3 protein is one row after TCRdb ran MiXCR on the 5' RACE reads. The table lists around 1,000,000 distinct CDR3 sequences, almost 25% of them singletons. Study-wide findings and caveats: Donor CMV status, an unknown factor, possibly confounded changes in expanded clonotypes.

Trimming shortened V by 3 bases and J by 10 bases, and 15 bases separated the two germline ends. The CDR3 runs to 13 residues. These data also featured in a second study, about T cells of mothers and their children.

Sequenced sample: blood. This clonotype originated in a girl aged 2-10 years in good health. The rearrangement uses TRBV12-3 or TRBV12-4 and TRBJ1-1; D is ambiguous. The CDR3 nucleotides read TGTGCCAGCAGTTTGAGAATTATGCAGCCAGCTTTCTTT. Translated, it gives CASSLRIMQPAFF.